Below, 5 T cell receptor beta chains from the same sample are listed, as sequenced in a study of blood T cell repertoires in COVID-19. Repertoires were generated with immunoSEQ multiplex PCR, while TCRdb's copy carries only in-frame clones and drops some. The table includes nearly 50,000 clones, roughly nine tenths detected once. Sequencing was performed on peripheral blood. The receptors were sampled from a man aged 40-50 years with active COVID-19.

The rearrangement links TRBV5-1 to TRBJ1-6, with 7 bases aligning to TRBD1. The CDR3 has 16 amino acids. CDR1 and CDR2 (germline): SGHRS, YFSETQ. Unmatched junction bases numbered 9, after V lost 5 bases and J lost 4 bases. The CDR3 reads CASSLVTGPYNSPLHF. The CDR3 nucleotides are TGCGCCAGCAGTCTCGTGACAGGGCCTTATAATTCACCCCTCCACTTT.

The chain links TRBV10-1 to TRBJ2-4; 10 positions agree with TRBD2. This CDR3 comprises 19 residues. Losses at the gene ends were 7 bases for V and 7 bases for J; bases not matched to a gene: 22. Germline V CDR1 and CDR2: WNHNN, SYGVQD (reference sequence). The CDR3 spells CASTCMRGLAGAGRNIQYF. The CDR3 coding sequence is TGCGCCAGCACCTGTATGAGAGGCCTAGCGGGAGCCGGGAGGAACATTCAGTACTTC.

The chain combines TRBV7-6 with TRBJ1-3; 8 positions match TRBD1. The CDR3 has 15 amino acids. V trimming: 5 bases; J trimming: 2 bases; junction bases outside the gene matches: 5. Germline CDR1 SGHVS, CDR2 FNYEAQ. The CDR3 region has the DNA TGTGCCAGCAGCCCTCGACAGGGGACTGGAAACACCATATATTTT. Amino acid sequence: CASSPRQGTGNTIYF.

The genes are TRBV27 and TRBJ1-5; D gene uncertain. CDR1 is MNHEY and CDR2 is SMNVEV in the germline V gene (reference sequence). The CDR3 totals 14 residues. Trimming took off 7 bases at V and 11 bases at J, with 21 bases between the two ends. CDR3 in amino acids: CASNTPVNRESQHF. The CDR3 coding sequence is TGTGCCAGCAACACGCCGGTGAACAGAGAGTCCCAGCATTTT.

V gene TRBV6-2 or TRBV6-3 combines with J gene TRBJ1-5; unclear D gene. CDR1 is MNHEY and CDR2 is SVGEGT in the germline V gene. The CDR3 extends over 16 amino acids. The V end lost 5 bases, the J end lost 0 bases, and 14 bases lay between the germline ends. As DNA, the CDR3 is TGTGCCAGCAGTCCGACTGTGGCTTATAGCAATCAGCCCCAGCATTTT. Amino acid sequence: CASSPTVAYSNQPQHF.